The 24 T cell receptor beta chains below were found in one sample sequenced in a study of post-analysis software for immune sequencing data. Points from the study as a whole: In patients, TRBV5-6, TRBV5-1 and TRBV20-1 belonged to four or five TRBV segments found more frequently than in controls.

cDNA libraries of TCR beta carried unique molecular identifiers. From the PCR reads, TCRdb called clonotypes with MiXCR, one entry per CDR3 protein. The sample yields hundreds of thousands of distinct CDR3 sequences, 44% seen once. What these receptors recognize is not known. The specimen sequenced was blood. The source is a girl aged 5 to 17 with multiple sclerosis.

This clonotype was detected a few times. The J gene is TRBJ2-5, the V gene TRBV12-3 or TRBV12-4; 7 nucleotides line up with TRBD2. This CDR3 contains 19 residues. The J segment lost 2 bases and the V segment lost 3 bases, leaving 18 bases of the junction unmatched. CDR3 region: CASSFWSGVSHYIQETQYF. The CDR3 DNA reads TGTGCCAGCAGTTTCTGGAGCGGGGTATCTCACTATATACAAGAGACCCAGTACTTC.

The chain carries TRBV4-1 and TRBJ2-3; D remains unclear. V was clipped by 7 bases and J by 1 base, with 12 bases between them. The CDR3 is made up of 14 amino acids. Germline V gives CDR1 MGHRA, CDR2 YSYEKL. The CDR3 nucleotides are TGCGCCAGCAACCCCCGACTTGGCACAGATACGCAGTATTTT. Its protein product is CASNPRLGTDTQYF.

This clonotype was recorded only once. V and J are TRBV12-3 or TRBV12-4 and TRBJ2-7, with 7 bases aligning to TRBD1. Trimming removed 5 bases from V and 2 bases from J; junction bases left unmatched: 6. The CDR3 runs to 14 residues. This chain's CDR3 is CASSPLTGTYEQYF. The CDR3 DNA reads as TGTGCCAGCAGTCCCCTGACAGGGACCTACGAGCAGTACTTC.

The chain employs TRBV5-1 and TRBJ2-1, with 9 bases that match TRBD1. Germline lookup yields CDR1 SGHRS and CDR2 YFSETQ. CDR3 length: 16 residues. Trimming removed 0 bases from V and 9 bases from J; junction bases left unmatched: 10. CDR3 region: CASSLAPGQGVSEQFF. The CDR3 bases are TGCGCCAGCAGCTTGGCCCCGGGACAGGGAGTCAGTGAGCAGTTCTTC.

This clonotype was counted between two and nine times. The chain joins TRBV5-1 to TRBJ2-1; 11 bases map to TRBD1. The J segment lost 6 bases and the V segment lost 4 bases, leaving 9 bases of the junction unmatched. Germline CDR1 and CDR2: SGHRS and YFSETQ. This CDR3 has 16 amino acids. DNA for the CDR3: TGCGCCAGCAGCCCCGGGGGGGACAGGGGGGCCAATGAGCAGTTCTTC. It encodes CASSPGGDRGANEQFF.

This clonotype was found a few times. The J gene is TRBJ2-5, the V gene TRBV7-2, with 7 bases fitting TRBD2. The J call may be wrong; the DNA end is better matched by TRBJ2-4. Looked up from germline, CDR1 is SGHTA and CDR2 is FQGNSA. The length of the CDR3 is 17 residues. CDR3 in amino acids: CASMNPGLPVAKNIQYF. In DNA, the CDR3 is TGTGCCAGTATGAACCCGGGACTACCAGTAGCCAAAAACATTCAGTACTTC.

The rearrangement links TRBV27 to TRBJ1-1; D call uncertain. The CDR3 extends over 13 amino acids. The germline CDR1 and CDR2 sequences are MNHEY and SMNVEV (reference sequence). V lost 0 bases and J 5 bases, leaving 7 bases between the germline ends. The CDR3 coding sequence is TGTGCCAGCAGTTTATCTTTGGGGACTGAAGCTTTCTTT. Encoded protein: CASSLSLGTEAFF.

The chain combines TRBV12-3 or TRBV12-4 with TRBJ2-5; 13 bases align to TRBD2. CDR3 size: 17 residues. With V trimmed by 5 bases and J by 9 bases, 15 bases remained unmatched. The CDR3 DNA sequence: TGTGCCAGCAGTCCCGGACTAGCGGGGGCGAGGGCGGAGGCCCAGTACTTC. This gives the protein CASSPGLAGARAEAQYF.

The chain combines TRBV6-6 with TRBJ1-1; 9 bases map to TRBD1. V lost 4 bases, J lost 5 bases, and 14 bases stayed unmatched. Germline CDR1 and CDR2: MNHNY and SVGAGI (reference sequence). This CDR3 has 17 residues. The CDR3 spells CASSFTQGAQGGTEAFF. The CDR3 region has the DNA TGTGCCAGCAGTTTCACACAGGGGGCGCAGGGGGGAACTGAAGCTTTCTTT.

This rearrangement joins TRBV6-1 to TRBJ2-7; D gene uncertain. CDR1 and CDR2 (germline): MNHNS, SASEGT. Trimming shortened V by 2 bases and J by 6 bases, and 11 bases separated the two germline ends. This CDR3 region has 13 residues. The CDR3 is CASSENEMAEQYF. In nucleotides, the CDR3 is TGTGCCAGCAGTGAAAATGAAATGGCCGAGCAGTACTTC.

This clonotype was recorded a few times. The gene calls are TRBV6-6 and TRBJ2-3; 8 nucleotides line up with TRBD2. CDR3 length: 16 amino acids. Germline V gene lookup returns CDR1 MNHNY and CDR2 SVGAGI (reference sequence). V lost 2 bases and J lost 2; bases outside the gene matches: 6. The CDR3 DNA follows: TGTGCCAGCAGTTACGCTTCGGGGGGGGACACAGATACGCAGTATTTT. Protein product: CASSYASGGDTDTQYF.

The chain links TRBV7-9 to TRBJ2-6; D is perhaps TRBD1 (5 bases). Looked up from germline, CDR1 is SEHNR and CDR2 is FQNEAQ (reference sequence). This CDR3 region has 16 residues. Trimming took off 4 bases at V and 2 bases at J, with 12 bases between the two ends. CDR3 protein: CASSYTDRPGANVLTF. The CDR3 bases are TGTGCCAGCAGCTATACTGACAGACCTGGGGCCAACGTCCTGACTTTC.

This clonotype has more than one count but fewer than ten. V and J are TRBV12-3 or TRBV12-4 and TRBJ2-1; 7 nucleotides agree with TRBD2. There are 16 residues in the CDR3. V shed 1 base and J 5 bases; nucleotides not matched to a gene: 8. CDR3 bases: TGTGCCAGCAGTTTAGTTTCCCTAGCGGAACACAATGAGCAGTTCTTC. Protein sequence: CASSLVSLAEHNEQFF.

This clonotype occurred a few times. V and J are TRBV2 and TRBJ2-7; D perhaps matches TRBD2 (6 bases). The length of the CDR3 is 13 residues. V was pared by 7 bases and J by 0 bases, with 10 bases between. Looked up from germline, CDR1 is SNHLY and CDR2 is FYNNEI. CDR3 DNA: TGTGCCAGCATTCGGGAGAGCTCCTACGAGCAGTACTTC. Its protein product is CASIRESSYEQYF. The full variable domain, in which reference TRBV2 and TRBJ2-7 provide the parts outside the CDR3, is EPEVTQTPSHQVTQMGQEVILRCVPISNHLYFYWYRQILGQKVEFLVSFYNNEISEKSEIFDDQFSVERPDGSNFTLKIRSTKLEDSAMYFCASIRESSYEQYFGPGTRLTVT.

This clonotype turned up a few times. This chain uses TRBV7-9 with TRBJ1-1; D gene unclear. CDR3 length equals 12 residues. Trimming removed 3 bases at V and 5 bases at J, with 7 bases between. The germline gives CDR1 SEHNR, CDR2 FQNEAQ (reference sequence). CDR3 loop: CASSFSVTEAFF. For the CDR3, the DNA is TGTGCCAGCAGCTTTTCGGTTACTGAAGCTTTCTTT. The full variable domain, with the rest looked up from reference TRBV7-9 and TRBJ1-1, is DTGVSQNPRHKITKRGQNVTFRCDPISEHNRLYWYRQTLGQGPEFLTYFQNEAQLEKSRLLSDRFSAERPKGSFSTLEIQRTEQGDSAMYLCASSFSVTEAFFGQGTRLTVV.

The chain recombines TRBV3-1 with TRBJ2-7; D unclear. CDR1 and CDR2 from the germline V gene are LGHDT and YNNKEL (reference sequence). V dropped 6 bases and J dropped 2 bases, with 14 bases sitting between them. This CDR3 is 14 amino acids long. CDR3 in amino acids: CASSSGLGAYEQYF. DNA for the CDR3: TGTGCCAGCAGTTCCGGGCTAGGAGCCTACGAGCAGTACTTC.

This clonotype has just a few counts. The chain recombines TRBV6-4 with TRBJ2-5, with D unclear. The CDR3 covers 12 residues. Germline assignment: CDR1 MRHNA and CDR2 SNTAGT. Trimming cost V 6 bases and J 4 bases, with 9 bases left between them. As DNA, the CDR3 is TGTGCCAGCAGCAGCTGTACAGAGACCCAGTACTTC. Translating gives CASSSCTETQYF.

Written as DNA, the CDR3 is TGCGCCAGCAGCCAAGAGTCTAGGAGAGGGCTGAATGAAAAACTGTTTTTT. Encoded protein: CASSQESRRGLNEKLFF. This chain connects TRBV4-1 to TRBJ1-4; no definite D call. Germline assignment: CDR1 MGHRA and CDR2 YSYEKL. The CDR3 consists of 17 residues. Trimming left V 0 bases short and J 5 bases short, with 16 bases between.

This clonotype was picked up a small number of times. The rearrangement links TRBV7-9 to TRBJ2-7, with 11 bases fitting TRBD2. Losses at the gene ends were 4 bases for V and 6 bases for J; bases not matched to a gene: 11. CDR3 length equals 16 residues. CDR1 SEHNR and CDR2 FQNEAQ come from the germline V gene (reference sequence). The CDR3 sequence is CASSWGLAEWDSEQYF. The DNA of the CDR3 is TGTGCCAGCAGCTGGGGACTAGCGGAGTGGGACTCCGAGCAGTACTTC.

The chain carries TRBV24-1 and TRBJ2-7; 7 bases are shared with TRBD1. The germline gives CDR1 KGHDR, CDR2 SFDVKD. The trim removed 3 bases at V and 3 bases at J, leaving 7 bases unmatched. This CDR3 contains 15 residues. Here the CDR3 reads CATSDPYGTDYEQYF. As DNA, the CDR3 is TGTGCCACCAGTGATCCATACGGGACAGACTACGAGCAGTACTTC.

The CDR3 sequence: CATSDLSGDQETQYF. The CDR3 DNA sequence: TGTGCCACCAGTGATTTGTCGGGGGACCAAGAGACCCAGTACTTC. The V gene is TRBV24-1, the J gene TRBJ2-5; a weak D match, TRBD2 (6 bases). The CDR3 runs to 15 residues. Germline CDR1 and CDR2: KGHDR and SFDVKD. Trimming removed 0 bases at V and 0 bases at J, with 7 bases between.

The rearrangement uses TRBV5-1 and TRBJ1-2; 7 bases map to TRBD1. The CDR3 contains 14 residues. The V segment lost 5 bases and the J segment 0 bases; nucleotides outside the gene matches: 4. Germline V lookup: CDR1 SGHRS, CDR2 YFSETQ. CDR3 sequence reads: CASRSGTANYGYTF. The CDR3 DNA follows: TGCGCCAGCAGGTCCGGGACAGCTAACTATGGCTACACCTTC.

Of note for this clonotype: The junction differs from germline at one of its ends, possibly a read error. The chain employs TRBV7-9 and TRBJ2-7; D uncertain. The CDR3 is 12 residues long. Germline CDR1 reads SEHNR; CDR2 reads FQNEAQ (reference sequence). CDR3 protein: CASSLEGNEQYF. CDR3 coding DNA: TGCGCCAGCAGCTTGGAAGGGAACGAGCAGTACTTC.

Concerning this clonotype: An end of the junction differs from the germline gene, which may be a read error. V gene TRBV6-1 combines with J gene TRBJ2-1, with D unclear. Germline CDR1 is MNHNS and CDR2 is SASEGT. This CDR3 spans 15 amino acids. The CDR3, as DNA: TGTGCCGGCAGATCTGACGCCAGCTCCTACAATGAGCAGTTCTTC. It specifies CAGRSDASSYNEQFF.